The 13 T cell receptor beta chains presented below share a single source sample, sequenced in a study of cytomegalovirus exposure and HLA in healthy donors. The study ran its PCR with 60 Vbeta and 13 Jbeta primers. Libraries were prepared by immunoSEQ multiplex PCR; TCRdb keeps only in-frame clonotypes and omits some of them. The sample contains about 120,000 clones, about three quarters of which appear only once. The sample comprised PBMCs. The receptors were gathered from a woman aged 35 to 49 in good health and CMV-seropositive.

J is TRBJ2-5 and V is TRBV10-3; maybe TRBD1 (7 bases). V lost 6 bases and J lost 2, with 16 bases in between. The CDR3 length is 15 residues. CDR1 and CDR2 (germline): ENHRY, SYGVKD. This CDR3 is CAIRGGVRGQETQYF. The CDR3 bases are TGTGCCATCAGGGGGGGCGTCAGGGGGCAAGAGACCCAGTACTTC.

The CDR3 here is CASSSSGTGAGNTIYF. The CDR3 bases are TGTGCCAGCAGTTCTTCTGGGACAGGGGCTGGAAACACCATATATTTT. V and J are TRBV27 and TRBJ1-3, with 10 bases lining up with TRBD1. Germline V gene lookup returns CDR1 MNHEY and CDR2 SMNVEV (reference sequence). CDR3 size: 16 residues. Trimming at V came to 4 bases and at J to 2 bases, leaving 5 bases not matched to a gene.

This chain joins TRBV10-3 and TRBJ2-5; 8 positions match TRBD2. This CDR3 contains 14 residues. Germline V gene lookup returns CDR1 ENHRY and CDR2 SYGVKD. The V segment lost 7 bases and the J segment 4 bases; nucleotides outside the gene matches: 8. Here the CDR3 DNA reads TGTGCCATCAATCCGGGACTAGGGTCAGAGACCCAGTACTTC. Amino acids: CAINPGLGSETQYF.

V usage is TRBV5-6 and J usage is TRBJ2-5; D gene unclear. The CDR3 runs 11 residues. V was trimmed by 2 bases and J by 4 bases, leaving 3 bases between them. Germline V CDR1 and CDR2: SGHDT, YYEEEE. In DNA form, the CDR3 reads TGTGCCAGCAGCTTAGCAGAGACCCAGTACTTC. Translated, it gives CASSLAETQYF.

This chain connects TRBV4-3 to TRBJ2-3, with D possibly TRBD2 on 5 matching bases. Germline loops: CDR1 LGHNA, CDR2 YSLEER. With 1 base removed from V and 4 bases from J, the gap between germline ends came to 18 bases. The CDR3 spans 17 residues. The CDR3 DNA reads as TGCGCCAGCAGCCAAGGTACCGGTGGGCTAGCCGCAGATACGCAGTATTTT. Its translation is CASSQGTGGLAADTQYF.

The V gene is TRBV4-2, the J gene TRBJ2-7; D perhaps matches TRBD1 (5 bases). The germline V gene has CDR1 LGHNA and CDR2 YNFKEQ. Trimming cost V 2 bases and J 4 bases, with 15 bases left between them. This CDR3 comprises 15 residues. As DNA, the CDR3 is TGTGCCAGCAGCCAAATATGGGCAGGGCATTACGAGCAGTACTTC. It encodes CASSQIWAGHYEQYF.

The rearrangement uses TRBV6-5 and TRBJ1-2; D might be TRBD1 (6 bases). This CDR3 is built from 13 residues. Trimming removed 5 bases at V and 4 bases at J, with 11 bases between. The germline V gene encodes CDR1 MNHEY and CDR2 SVGAGI. The CDR3 DNA reads TGTGCCAGCAGTAACGACAGGAGCTATGGCTACACCTTC. It specifies CASSNDRSYGYTF.

The chain couples TRBV19 to TRBJ1-2, with 8 bases lining up with TRBD1. Germline CDR1 reads LNHDA; CDR2 reads SQIVND (reference sequence). This CDR3 has 16 residues. V dropped 3 bases and J dropped 7; count of bases not matched to a gene: 13. The CDR3 DNA sequence: TGTGCCAGTAGTATGTCCAGGGGGCTGCAGAATGCTGGCTACACCTTC. It is translated as CASSMSRGLQNAGYTF.

The V and J genes are TRBV30 and TRBJ2-2, with D hard to call. The CDR3 is made up of 13 amino acids. In germline, CDR1 is GTSNPN, CDR2 SVGIG (reference sequence). V was trimmed by 0 bases and J by 2 bases, leaving 4 bases between them. CDR3 in DNA: TGTGCCTGGAGTGTAACTAACACCGGGGAGCTGTTTTTT. It codes for CAWSVTNTGELFF.

The chain recombines TRBV10-2 with TRBJ2-7, with 9 bases matching TRBD2. The CDR3 has 14 residues. Germline V gene data show CDR1 as WSHSY and CDR2 as SAAADI. The V and J ends lost 6 bases and 4 bases, in that order; junction bases with no gene match: 7. In DNA form, the CDR3 reads TGCGCCAGCAGGAGAAGCGGGAGGCAATACGAGCAGTACTTC. Encoded protein: CASRRSGRQYEQYF.

V gene TRBV6-5 combines with J gene TRBJ1-6; D is ambiguous. Germline V lookup: CDR1 MNHEY, CDR2 SVGAGI. This CDR3 has 14 amino acids. Trimming stripped 3 bases from V and 6 bases from J, with 9 bases between. DNA for the CDR3: TGTGCCAGCAGTTATGGGCCGACTAATTCACCCCTCCACTTT. Its protein product is CASSYGPTNSPLHF.

The chain employs TRBV7-8 and TRBJ1-6, with 8 bases identical to TRBD1. V shed 5 bases, J shed 9 bases, and the junction held 9 bases outside the gene matches. Germline CDR1 reads SGHVS; CDR2 reads FQNEAQ. The CDR3 is 15 amino acids. The DNA for the CDR3 is TGTGCCAGCAGCCTCCCAGGGGGCATTGCTTCACCCCTCCACTTT. Encoded protein: CASSLPGGIASPLHF. The full variable domain, with the rest looked up from reference TRBV7-8 and TRBJ1-6, is GAGVSQSPRYKVAKRGQDVALRCDPISGHVSLFWYQQALGQGPEFLTYFQNEAQLDKSGLPSDRFFAERPEGSVSTLKIQRTQQEDSAVYLCASSLPGGIASPLHFGNGTRLTVT.

The chain joins TRBV30 to TRBJ2-2, with a possible D match to TRBD2 (7 bases). The CDR3 totals 16 residues. The germline V gene encodes CDR1 GTSNPN and CDR2 SVGIG (reference sequence). V was clipped by 4 bases and J by 2 bases, with 17 bases between them. The CDR3 DNA sequence: TGTGCCTGGAACGAAGGGGGGGGATTCAACACCGGGGAGCTGTTTTTT. The encoded protein is CAWNEGGGFNTGELFF.